The rows below give T cell receptor beta chains drawn from one sample of a study of cytomegalovirus exposure and HLA in healthy donors. Measured with immunoSEQ multiplex PCR; TCRdb has only the in-frame clones, and not every one. The sample contains fewer than 130,000 clones, 70% to 80% of which appear only once. The sample was PBMCs. Receptors were obtained from a woman between 40 and 50 years old in good health and CMV-seronegative. Both conserved end residues are trimmed from each CDR3.

TRBV4-3	14	ASSQQLDSSGNTIY
TRBV18	14	ASSPRTSGSYNEQF
TRBV11-2	14	ASSSTSGGFTDTQY
TRBV5-4	13	ASSSVGVLGEKLF
TRBV9	15	ASSPPASGGAADTQY
TRBV7-2	14	ASSLARRGVNEKLF
TRBV2	13	ASSGSGRDQETQY
TRBV7-2	10	ASSSYQETQY
TRBV4-3	14	AGSQERQGSYNEQF
TRBV7-9	13	ASSLVGQGEDTQY
TRBV4-3	16	ASSQSGLAGGPYETQY
TRBV28	12	ASSFVRSWETQY
TRBV6-5	12	ATESARGRSEAF
TRBV7-9	16	ASKRFQGQQTTNEKLF
TRBV7-7	14	ASSLFVSGNTGELF
TRBV7-9	11	ASSPGDQETQY
TRBV10-3	11	ATGQPPTDTQY
TRBV9	13	ASSAGQGLSYEQY
TRBV9	13	ASSARLAGLEAQY
TRBV7-9	10	ASSFDQGTQY
TRBV7-2	13	ASSPGGGGAQPQH
TRBV6-1	13	ASSEAGTASYEQY
TRBV6-5	12	ASSWTRFVYEQY
TRBV5-4	12	ASSLGASQETQY
TRBV7-2	15	ASSLAGTGGNTDTQY
TRBV2	13	ASSGWTGGASEQY
TRBV5-4	14	ASSYDRATTNEKLF
TRBV27	13	ASSSPGQTNTEAF
TRBV30	12	AWSRQGSTYEQY
TRBV5-1	14	ASSLGSTGVNEKLF
TRBV11-2	13	ASRWGGGNTGELF
TRBV28	10	ASRRSGTEAF
TRBV7-8	14	ASSLELGGDTDTQY
TRBV10-1	13	ASSNGLAGAYEQY
TRBV4-2	12	ASSFRLGEETQY
TRBV5-1	9	ASRANTEAF
TRBV28	12	ASMTGGSGTEAF
TRBV19	14	ASSTRTSGRAGELF
TRBV4-1	14	ASSQFDRAGANVLT
TRBV5-6	11	ASSSTTGREAF
TRBV9	13	ASSVVGQGTDTQY
TRBV10-3	18	AISESQPGQAASGANVLT
TRBV10-3	14	AISSTSGSIVDEQY
TRBV19	10	ATSRWRTEAF
TRBV29-1	10	SVDSGVAEAF
TRBV7-9	12	ASKAGGRNTEAF
TRBV4-3	13	ASSQLIDSGNTIY
TRBV14	14	ASSRLAGGPADTQY
TRBV28	12	ASQRDRGLNGYT
TRBV30	13	AWSGQGDRGEKLF
TRBV28	14	ATCRGGFSGANVLT